This record concerns one TCR beta chain sequence. Sequencing templates came from extracted RNA that was reverse transcribed into cDNA. TCRdb keeps only in-frame clones here, not all; method: immunoSEQ multiplex PCR. The sample lists fewer than 250,000 clones, around three fifths seen once, with approximately 0.44% in the top ten. Samples from alopecia areata patients were lesional scalp punch biopsies and peripheral blood. These data belong to a study of CD8+ T cells in alopecia areata. Study in general: Each of the treated patients was given oral tofacitinib, 5 to 10 mg twice daily, for moderate-to-severe alopecia areata.

This receptor was obtained from a human donor with alopecia areata. Sequenced material: CD4+ T cells sorted from blood, taken at week 0.

The CDR3 DNA reads as TGTGCCTGGAGTCGAGGGAGCGAGCAGTACTTC. Residues: CAWSRGSEQYF. The chain recombines TRBV30 with TRBJ2-7; possibly TRBD2 for D (5 bases). The CDR3 totals 11 residues. Germline CDR1 GTSNPN, CDR2 SVGIG (reference sequence). The V end was cut by 2 bases, the J end by 6 bases, with 8 bases between.